The T cell receptor beta chain described here comes from a study of control samples from healthy donors and cancer patients. Remarks on this clone: One end of the junction fails to match germline, which may point to a read error.

Germline V lookup: CDR1 MNHEY, CDR2 SVGAGI. This CDR3 has 11 amino acids. Sequencing was performed with immunoSEQ multiplex PCR; in TCRdb, only in-frame clones are kept and a portion is missing. The data hold about 86,000 clones, with roughly 93% observed a single time. The sample consisted of blood. This sequence was found in a woman between 18 and 29 years old in good health. V gene TRBV6-5 combines with J gene TRBJ1-4, with 8 bases aligning to TRBD1. The CDR3 region is CASSYSGQGGF. The CDR3 nucleotides are TGTGCCAGCAGTTACTCCGGACAGGGAGGGTTT.